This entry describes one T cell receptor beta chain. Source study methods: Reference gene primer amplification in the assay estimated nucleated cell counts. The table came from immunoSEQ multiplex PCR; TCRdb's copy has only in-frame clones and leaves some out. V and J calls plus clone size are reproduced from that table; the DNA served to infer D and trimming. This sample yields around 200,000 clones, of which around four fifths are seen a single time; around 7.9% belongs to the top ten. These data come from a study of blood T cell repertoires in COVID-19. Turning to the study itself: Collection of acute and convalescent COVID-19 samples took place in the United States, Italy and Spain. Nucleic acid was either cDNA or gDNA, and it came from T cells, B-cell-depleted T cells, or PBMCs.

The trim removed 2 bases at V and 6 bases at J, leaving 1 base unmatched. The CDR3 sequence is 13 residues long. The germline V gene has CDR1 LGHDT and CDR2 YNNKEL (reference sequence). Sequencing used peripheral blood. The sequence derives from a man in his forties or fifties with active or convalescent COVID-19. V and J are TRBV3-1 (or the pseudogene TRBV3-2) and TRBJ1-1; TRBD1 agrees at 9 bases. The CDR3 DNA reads TGTGCCAGCAGCCAAAGACAGGGGGCTGAAGCTTTCTTT. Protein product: CASSQRQGAEAFF.